The clone carrying this T cell receptor beta chain was counted many times. No antigen is known for it. Germline CDR1 and CDR2: SGHTA and FQGTGA. The V end lost 6 bases, the J end lost 0 bases, and 15 bases lay between the germline ends. There are 16 residues in the CDR3. This sample is drawn from a study of T cells in Graves' hyperthyroidism and ophthalmopathy. Findings and limits, study-wide: Also found in blood were most expanded thyroid clonotypes above 0.001.

Uncontrolled infection, other autoimmune disease, pregnancy or lactation barred patients from enrollment. On the basis of clinical symptoms, serum thyroxine and TRAb, thyroid ultrasound and orbital computed tomography, diagnoses were made. RNA transcripts gave rise to amplified TCR beta CDR3 regions. With the HTBI primer set, the TCR CDR3 went through a first round of RT-PCR. TCRdb passed the multiplex PCR reads through MiXCR, listing each CDR3 protein once. The repertoire holds 700,000 or so distinct CDR3 sequences, around 15% seen once, with approximately 13% in the top ten. This clonotype was sampled from a woman in her forties or fifties with Graves' ophthalmopathy. Sequencing was performed on blood. This chain joins TRBV7-3 and TRBJ2-1; D gene ambiguous. For the CDR3, the DNA is TGTGCCAGCAGTCAGGCAGCGTTGAGCTCCTACAATGAGCAGTTCTTC. It translates to CASSQAALSSYNEQFF.